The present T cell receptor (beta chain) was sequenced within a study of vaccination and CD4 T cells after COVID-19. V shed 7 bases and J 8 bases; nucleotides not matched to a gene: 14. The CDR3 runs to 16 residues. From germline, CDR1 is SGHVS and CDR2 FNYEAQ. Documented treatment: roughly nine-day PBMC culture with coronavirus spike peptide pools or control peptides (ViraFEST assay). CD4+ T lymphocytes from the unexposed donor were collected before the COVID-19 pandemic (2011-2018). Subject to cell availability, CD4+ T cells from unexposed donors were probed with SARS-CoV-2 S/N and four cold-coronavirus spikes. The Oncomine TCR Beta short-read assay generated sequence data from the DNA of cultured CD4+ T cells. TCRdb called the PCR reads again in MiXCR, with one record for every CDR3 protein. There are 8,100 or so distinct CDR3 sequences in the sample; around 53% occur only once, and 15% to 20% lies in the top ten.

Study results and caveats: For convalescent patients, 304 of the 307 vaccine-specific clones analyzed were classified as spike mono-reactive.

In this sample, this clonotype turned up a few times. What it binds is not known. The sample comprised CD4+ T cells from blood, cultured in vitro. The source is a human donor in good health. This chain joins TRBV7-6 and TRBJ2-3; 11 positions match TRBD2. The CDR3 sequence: CASNPLLAGARGTQYF. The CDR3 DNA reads TGTGCCAGCAACCCTCTACTAGCGGGGGCCAGAGGTACGCAGTATTTT.